This TCR beta chain derives from a study of T cell clonotyping in hematopoietic cell transplantation. Profiled with immunoSEQ multiplex PCR; TCRdb holds only in-frame clones, not every one. In the table there are 29,000 or so clones, 92% of which are singletons. General study findings and limits: At the given depth, recipient repertoires were over 95% de novo clonotypes.

Germline V gene sequence: CDR1 SGHVS, CDR2 FQNEAQ. The CDR3 has 15 amino acids. V shed 5 bases and J shed 0 bases, with 14 bases lying between them. As concerns this clone: No antigen is known for it.

Sequenced here: PBMCs, sampled 100 days after allogeneic stem cell transplant. J is TRBJ2-7 and V is TRBV7-8, with unresolved D. The sequence came from a female patient aged 50-65 years who had an allogeneic stem cell transplant from a related donor, so the T cells may come from the graft donor. Some clones in this sample may be carry-over from other donors' samples. CDR3 sequence: CASSNRAVSSYEQYF. CDR3 in DNA: TGTGCCAGCAGCAATAGGGCAGTTAGCTCCTACGAGCAGTACTTC.